Presented here are 14 T cell receptor beta chains from one specimen sequenced in a study of identical twins. TCRdb processed the 5' RACE reads anew with MiXCR; each CDR3 protein has one entry. The table has 550,000 to 800,000 distinct CDR3 sequences, around 7.4% seen once. These sequences were also reported in another study, on yellow fever vaccine responses in identical twins.

Input material: PBMCs. The origin of the receptors is a woman aged 18 to 35 in good health.

The chain couples TRBV28 to TRBJ2-7, with 7 bases matching TRBD2. The germline CDR1 and CDR2 sequences are MDHEN and SYDVKM. The CDR3 is 13 amino acids. V lost 3 bases to trimming and J lost 2 bases; unmatched junction nucleotides: 1. CDR3 DNA sequence: TGTGCCAGCAGTTTCGGGACTACCTACGAGCAGTACTTC. This gives the protein CASSFGTTYEQYF. Filled out from reference TRBV28 and TRBJ2-7, the complete variable domain reads DVKVTQSSRYLVKRTGEKVFLECVQDMDHENMFWYRQDPGLGLRLIYFSYDVKMKEKGDIPEGYSVSREKKERFSLILESASTNQTSMYLCASSFGTTYEQYFGPGTRLTVT.

This clonotype was seen only a few times. The chain couples TRBV28 to TRBJ2-7; the D is unclear. Trimming removed 4 bases from V and 0 bases from J, with 13 bases in between. Germline assignment: CDR1 MDHEN and CDR2 SYDVKM. There are 15 residues in the CDR3. In DNA, the CDR3 is TGTGCCAGCAGTTCCACTTATATTGCCTCCTACGAGCAGTACGTC. Protein sequence: CASSSTYIASYEQYV.

In its sample, this clonotype was seen many times. The genes are TRBV4-1 and TRBJ2-7; 10 bases align to TRBD2. The CDR3 contains 15 residues. Germline-derived CDR1 and CDR2 are MGHRA and YSYEKL. J gave up 4 bases and V 3 bases, and 6 bases lay outside the gene matches. DNA for the CDR3: TGCGCCAGCAGCCAGGCAGGACTAGCGGTGTACGAGCAGTACTTC. This gives the protein CASSQAGLAVYEQYF.

This clonotype was observed at least ten times. The chain combines TRBV3-1 with TRBJ2-7; D gene ambiguous. Germline V gene data show CDR1 as LGHDT and CDR2 as YNNKEL (reference sequence). The V and J ends lost 1 base and 5 bases respectively, with 9 bases between them. The CDR3 sequence is 13 residues long. CDR3 nucleotide sequence: TGTGCCAGCAGCCAAGGATTATGGGACGAGCAGTACGTC. It yields the protein CASSQGLWDEQYV.

This clonotype was observed many times. The V gene is TRBV6-2 or TRBV6-3, the J gene TRBJ2-7; D remains ambiguous. Germline V lookup: CDR1 MNHEY, CDR2 SVGEGT. The V end was cut by 5 bases, the J end by 4 bases, with 6 bases between. The CDR3 contains 11 residues. The DNA for the CDR3 is TGTGCCAGCAGTCAACAATACGAGCAGTACTTC. Translated, it gives CASSQQYEQYF.

The table lists this clonotype with a few counts. The V call is TRBV9, the J call TRBJ2-1; D unclear. CDR3 size: 13 residues. V shed 7 bases and J shed 12 bases, with 20 bases lying between them. Germline CDR1 is SGDLS and CDR2 is YYNGEE. CDR3 in amino acids: CASGSTSAYSQFF. The CDR3 DNA follows: TGTGCCAGCGGATCCACGTCGGCTTATTCGCAGTTCTTC. Looking up the rest from reference TRBV9 and TRBJ2-1 gives the full variable domain: DSGVTQTPKHLITATGQRVTLRCSPRSGDLSVYWYQQSLDQGLQFLIQYYNGEERAKGNILERFSAQQFPDLHSELNLSSLELGDSALYFCASGSTSAYSQFFGPGTRLTVL.

This clonotype was seen only a few times. This rearrangement joins TRBV28 to TRBJ2-1; possibly TRBD2 for D (6 bases). Germline assignment: CDR1 MDHEN and CDR2 SYDVKM. The germline V and J ends were trimmed by 2 bases and 8 bases, with 16 bases remaining between them. The CDR3 totals 15 residues. The CDR3 bases are TGTGCCAGCAGTTTAGTAGGTAGCGGCTTCTATGAGCAGTTCTTC. Protein product: CASSLVGSGFYEQFF.

This clonotype was seen more than once but under ten times. The chain links TRBV12-3 or TRBV12-4 to TRBJ1-1; a weak D match, TRBD1 (5 bases). This CDR3 has 13 amino acids. Trimming pared 4 bases from V and 7 bases from J, leaving 13 bases between. DNA of the CDR3: TGTGCCAGCAGTTCCATAGGGGATCGTGAAGCTTTCTTT. It is translated as CASSSIGDREAFF.

The gene calls are TRBV10-2 and TRBJ1-2, with 10 bases lining up with TRBD1. The V and J ends lost 3 bases and 7 bases, in that order; junction bases with no gene match: 11. This CDR3 contains 16 residues. Germline CDR1 WSHSY, CDR2 SAAADI. CDR3 sequence: CASSDLRQGAYRGYTF. The CDR3 DNA reads TGCGCCAGCAGTGACCTAAGACAGGGGGCCTACCGTGGCTACACCTTC.

This clonotype was observed many times. The chain is built from TRBV11-1 and TRBJ2-2; no firm D call. The V end was cut by 5 bases, the J end by 2 bases, with 15 bases between. Germline loops: CDR1 SGHAT, CDR2 FQDESV (reference sequence). This CDR3 spans 16 amino acids. In DNA, the CDR3 is TGTGCCAGCAGCCCCCAGAAGGATTTCAACACCGGGGAGCTGTTTTTT. It encodes CASSPQKDFNTGELFF. Full variable domain (rest looked up from reference TRBV11-1 and TRBJ2-2): EAEVAQSPRYKITEKSQAVAFWCDPISGHATLYWYRQILGQGPELLVQFQDESVVDDSQLPKDRFSAERLKGVDSTLKIQPAELGDSAMYLCASSPQKDFNTGELFFGEGSRLTVL.

This clonotype was seen many times. The chain links TRBV12-3 or TRBV12-4 to TRBJ2-5, with D unclear. The CDR3 spans 15 residues. Trimming removed 6 bases from V and 1 base from J, with 15 bases in between. This CDR3 reads CASRDGSYPQETQYF. CDR3 DNA sequence: TGTGCCAGCAGGGACGGAAGCTACCCCCAAGAGACCCAGTACTTC.

Remarks on this clonotype: The CDR3 does not close with the conserved phenylalanine or tryptophan, likely indicating a read error. V is TRBV6-5 and J is TRBJ2-5, with unresolved D. This CDR3 is 14 amino acids long. Germline values: CDR1 MNHEY, CDR2 SVGAGI. Trimming took off 5 bases at V and 5 bases at J, with 15 bases between the two ends. CDR3 sequence reads: CASSPRVITETQYL. The CDR3 DNA follows: TGTGCCAGCAGTCCTAGAGTAATTACCGAGACCCAGTACTTA.

This chain connects TRBV10-3 to TRBJ2-1; D remains ambiguous. The CDR3 runs to 13 residues. The V gene's germline CDR1 is ENHRY and CDR2 SYGVKD. V gave up 6 bases and J gave up 6 bases, with 12 bases separating them. CDR3: CAIRSPVGNEQFF. For the CDR3, the DNA is TGTGCCATCAGGTCCCCTGTGGGCAATGAGCAGTTCTTC.

This clonotype was seen many times. The V call is TRBV12-3 or TRBV12-4, the J call TRBJ2-3; D might be TRBD2 (7 bases). The V and J ends lost 3 bases and 4 bases respectively, with 20 bases between them. The CDR3 is made up of 17 amino acids. CDR3 sequence: CASSFERGGSRSDTQYF. DNA of the CDR3: TGTGCCAGCAGTTTCGAGAGGGGGGGCAGTAGATCAGATACGCAGTATTTT.